The entry below describes one TCR beta chain. The record originates from a study of cytomegalovirus exposure and HLA in healthy donors. TCRdb's table, derived via immunoSEQ multiplex PCR, lists solely in-frame clones and lacks some. The repertoire holds 150,000 to 200,000 clones, about 83% seen once, with more than 1.4% in the top ten. Germline CDR1 is MGHRA and CDR2 is YSYEKL. This CDR3 is built from 18 residues. With 3 bases clipped from V and 4 bases from J, the junction kept 11 bases outside the gene matches. V and J are TRBV4-1 and TRBJ2-6; 8 positions agree with TRBD1. The receptor's source is a woman aged 18-29 years in good health and CMV-seronegative. Sequenced input: PBMCs. The CDR3 sequence: CASSHIQGAAGGANVLTF. CDR3 nucleotide sequence: TGCGCCAGCAGCCACATCCAGGGGGCAGCGGGCGGGGCCAACGTCCTGACTTTC.